This entry concerns a single T cell receptor (beta chain). Its antigen remains unidentified. The sample is drawn from a study of cytomegalovirus exposure and HLA in healthy donors. Trimming left V 2 bases short and J 2 bases short, with 9 bases between. The CDR3 contains 14 residues. Per germline, CDR1 SEHNR and CDR2 FQNEAQ (reference sequence). Study-level findings and limits: In a later analysis, an Asian-associated ancestry cluster reportedly showed fewer N-insertions than the approximately 610-donor mean.

The PCR contained 60 Vbeta and 13 Jbeta primers. Authors' methods: A follow-up analysis tallied about 80 million unique TCR beta chains, roughly 11 million shared. Here immunoSEQ multiplex PCR was the method, and the copy in TCRdb shows in-frame clones only, minus some. V, J and clone size were drawn from that table, and D and trimming were deduced from the DNA. In the table there are around 150,000 clones, approximately 64% of which are singletons. The chain couples TRBV7-9 to TRBJ2-5; the D is unclear. This sequence was found in a woman aged 40 to 55 in good health and CMV-seronegative. The specimen sequenced was PBMCs. For the CDR3, the DNA is TGTGCCAGCAGCTTATGGGCAGGACAAGAGACCCAGTACTTC. Its translation: CASSLWAGQETQYF.